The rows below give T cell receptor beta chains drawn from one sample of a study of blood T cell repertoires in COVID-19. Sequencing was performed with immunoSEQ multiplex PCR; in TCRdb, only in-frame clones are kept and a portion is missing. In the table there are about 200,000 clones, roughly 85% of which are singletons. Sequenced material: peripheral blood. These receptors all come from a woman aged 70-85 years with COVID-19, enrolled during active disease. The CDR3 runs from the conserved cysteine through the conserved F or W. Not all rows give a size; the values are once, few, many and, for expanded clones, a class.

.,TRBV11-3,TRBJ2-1,CASSLVLGQGAYNEQFF
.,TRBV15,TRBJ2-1,CATSRDGDSTYNEQFF
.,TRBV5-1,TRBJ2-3,CASSLRLAGGRTDTQYF
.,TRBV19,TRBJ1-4,CASSIALLAKTGKLFF
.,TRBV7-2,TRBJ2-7,CASSSTPGSRGEQYF
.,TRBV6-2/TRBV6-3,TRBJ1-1,CASSYVPGQGRDEAFF
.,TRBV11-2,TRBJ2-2,CASSPRTGTGHTGELFF
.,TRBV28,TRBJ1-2,CASSFGTGAISGYTF
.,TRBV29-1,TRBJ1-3,CSVAGSRGWDTIYF
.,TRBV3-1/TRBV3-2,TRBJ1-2,CASSYQDRAFHF
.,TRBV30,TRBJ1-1,CAWSSILNTEAFF
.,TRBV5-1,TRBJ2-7,CASRRGTDSYEQYF
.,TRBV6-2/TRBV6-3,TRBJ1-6,CASSYVGTESPRSNSPLHF
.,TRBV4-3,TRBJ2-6,CASSQARGIRHSGANVLTF
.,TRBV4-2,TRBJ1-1,CASSHQEGSVEAFF
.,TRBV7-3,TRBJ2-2,CASRSLAGRPNTGELFF
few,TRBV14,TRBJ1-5,CASSQDGVQPQHF
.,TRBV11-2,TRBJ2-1,CASSASSGRSYNEQFF
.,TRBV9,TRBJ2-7,CASSVSEFVGGEQYF
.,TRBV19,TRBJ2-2,CASTTLGGTGNTGELFF
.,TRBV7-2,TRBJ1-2,CASSWPATGRDGYTF
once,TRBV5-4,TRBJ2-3,CASSLQSRLSTDTQYF
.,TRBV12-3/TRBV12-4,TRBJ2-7,CASSVSYEQYF
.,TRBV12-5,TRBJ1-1,CASGPPLQGSEAFF
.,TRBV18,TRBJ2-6,CASSPPRQGVLGANVLTF
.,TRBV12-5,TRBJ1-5,CASGDPTGMNSNQPQHF
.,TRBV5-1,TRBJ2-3,CASSWTATTDTQYF
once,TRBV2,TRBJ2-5,CASSDSLEYETQYF
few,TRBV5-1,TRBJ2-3,CASSSSLTSGSTDTQYF
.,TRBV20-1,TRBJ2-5,CSPRGGETQYF
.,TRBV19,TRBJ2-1,CATGTLLDNEQFF
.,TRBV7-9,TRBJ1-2,CASGLNYGYTF
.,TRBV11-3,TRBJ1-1,CASSPRRSLTEAFF
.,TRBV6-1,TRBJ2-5,CASSESGRVWETQYF
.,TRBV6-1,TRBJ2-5,CASSEGLPVQETQYF
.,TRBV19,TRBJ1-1,CASSMRAEGTEAFF
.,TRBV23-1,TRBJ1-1,CASSQYSFSGTVGRNTEAFF
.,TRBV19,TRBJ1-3,CASRRQGNSGNTIYF
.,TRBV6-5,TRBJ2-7,CASIRGYEQYF
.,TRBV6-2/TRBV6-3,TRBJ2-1,CASSPRTSGSSYNEQFF
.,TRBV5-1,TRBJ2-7,CASSFEAITGEQYF
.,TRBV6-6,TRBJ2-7,CASSYEDEQYF
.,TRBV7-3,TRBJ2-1,CASSLAGRYNEQFF